Shown below are 25 T cell receptor beta chains from a single sample sequenced in a study of shared clonotypes between healthy human individuals. Data came from immunoSEQ multiplex PCR; TCRdb stores just in-frame clones and leaves some out. Of a few hundred thousand clones listed, around 78% are singletons. Sequenced: PBMCs. The receptors come from a woman aged 40 to 50 in good health. Some clones in this sample may be carry-over from other donors' samples.

This rearrangement joins TRBV28 to TRBJ1-2; D is uncertain. The germline V gene encodes CDR1 MDHEN and CDR2 SYDVKM. CDR3 length equals 14 residues. V was clipped by 8 bases and J by 3 bases, with 16 bases between them. This CDR3 reads CASSYTLADYGYTF. CDR3 coding DNA: TGTGCCAGCTCCTATACCCTCGCGGACTATGGCTACACCTTC.

The rearrangement links TRBV4-3 to TRBJ2-1; 11 bases align to TRBD2. V was pared by 6 bases and J by 8 bases, with 6 bases of the junction left unmatched. This CDR3 comprises 14 residues. Germline-derived CDR1 and CDR2 are LGHNA and YSLEER. For the CDR3, the DNA is TGCGCCAGCAGTTTTAGCGGGAGGGGGGATGAGCAGTTCTTC. Encoded protein: CASSFSGRGDEQFF.

The chain carries TRBV19 and TRBJ2-1; the D is unclear. V gave up 3 bases and J gave up 4 bases, with 13 bases separating them. This CDR3 has 15 residues. Germline CDR1 LNHDA, CDR2 SQIVND (reference sequence). CDR3 DNA: TGTGCCAGTAGTATCCGCGTTCGCGAATACAATGAGCAGTTCTTC. Protein product: CASSIRVREYNEQFF.

V usage is TRBV7-2 and J usage is TRBJ2-1, with D uncertain. CDR1 SGHTA and CDR2 FQGNSA come from the germline V gene. Trimming pared 4 bases from V and 5 bases from J, leaving 6 bases between. This CDR3 comprises 12 residues. The CDR3 DNA reads TGTGCCAGCAGCTCCCCACACAATGAGCAGTTCTTC. It specifies CASSSPHNEQFF.

As to this clone: An end of the junction does not agree with germline; a read error may underlie this. In DNA, the CDR3 is TGTGCCAGCGCCCCCGGGACCAACTACAAGCAGCACTTC. This translates into CASAPGTNYKQHF. The chain has TRBV6-5 and TRBJ2-7, with D perhaps given as TRBD1 or TRBD2 (5 bases each). Germline CDR1 and CDR2: MNHEY and SVGAGI. The CDR3 is 13 amino acids.

The V and J genes are TRBV28 and TRBJ2-1, with no clear D. Trimming removed 3 bases from V and 2 bases from J, with 5 bases in between. Germline V lookup: CDR1 MDHEN, CDR2 SYDVKM. The CDR3 runs 13 residues. The chain's CDR3 is CASSFPTYNEQFF. DNA of the CDR3: TGTGCCAGCAGTTTCCCAACCTACAATGAGCAGTTCTTC.

J is TRBJ1-1 and V is TRBV6-1; a possible D gene is TRBD1 (5 bases). V was trimmed by 7 bases and J by 0 bases, leaving 12 bases between them. Germline V lookup: CDR1 MNHNS, CDR2 SASEGT. This CDR3 has 14 residues. The CDR3 nucleotides are TGTGCCAGCACTCAGGGTCGAATGAACACTGAAGCTTTCTTT. It encodes CASTQGRMNTEAFF.

The chain joins TRBV5-6 to TRBJ1-1; D not certain. Germline-derived CDR1 and CDR2 are SGHDT and YYEEEE. The CDR3 runs 16 residues. Between the trimmed V and J ends, which lost 0 bases and 4 bases, there was a span of 16 bases. CDR3 residues: CASSLARFRSVTEAFF. Written as DNA, the CDR3 is TGTGCCAGCAGCTTGGCGCGCTTCAGAAGTGTCACTGAAGCTTTCTTT. The full variable domain, in which reference TRBV5-6 and TRBJ1-1 provide the parts outside the CDR3, is DAGVTQSPTHLIKTRGQQVTLRCSPKSGHDTVSWYQQALGQGPQFIFQYYEEEERQRGNFPDRFSGHQFPNYSSELNVNALLLGDSALYLCASSLARFRSVTEAFFGQGTRLTVV.

This chain connects TRBV6-5 to TRBJ1-2; 8 bases fit TRBD1. The V gene's germline CDR1 is MNHEY and CDR2 SVGAGI. V was pared by 6 bases and J by 3 bases, with 6 bases of the junction left unmatched. This CDR3 contains 14 residues. CDR3 sequence reads: CASSLQGADYGYTF. As DNA, the CDR3 is TGTGCCAGCAGCCTGCAGGGGGCGGACTATGGCTACACCTTC.

This clone was picked up one time. V gene TRBV11-2 combines with J gene TRBJ2-7, with 9 bases matching TRBD2. CDR1 is SGHAT, CDR2 FQNNGV, per germline. Losses at the gene ends were 2 bases for V and 5 bases for J; bases not matched to a gene: 10. The CDR3 spans 16 residues. The CDR3 sequence is CASSLPGGRAVNEQYF. The CDR3 region has the DNA TGTGCCAGCAGCTTACCTGGCGGGAGGGCCGTCAACGAGCAGTACTTC.

This clone was picked up one time. The chain links TRBV7-9 to TRBJ2-2; TRBD1 matches at 8 bases. Trimming at V came to 1 base and at J to 4 bases, leaving 2 bases not matched to a gene. Germline V lookup: CDR1 SEHNR, CDR2 FQNEAQ (reference sequence). This CDR3 is built from 15 residues. CDR3 region: CASSLGDRGTGELFF. CDR3 in DNA: TGTGCCAGCAGCTTAGGCGACAGGGGCACCGGGGAGCTGTTTTTT.

The CDR3 region has the DNA TGTGCCTGGAGTGAGACGGTTTCTGGGGCCAACGTCCTGACTTTC. This gives the protein CAWSETVSGANVLTF. The rearrangement joins TRBV30 to TRBJ2-6; D not certain. In germline, CDR1 is GTSNPN, CDR2 SVGIG (reference sequence). The CDR3 runs 15 residues. With 1 base removed from V and 1 base from J, the gap between germline ends came to 8 bases.

The chain joins TRBV7-6 to TRBJ2-3; D perhaps matches TRBD2 (5 bases). V was cut by 1 base and J by 0 bases, with 20 bases left in between. CDR3 length equals 19 residues. Germline CDR1 reads SGHVS; CDR2 reads FNYEAQ. The CDR3 bases are TGTGCCAGCAGCTTAGGTGCCGGAGGAATGACCCGAAGCACAGATACGCAGTATTTT. Residues: CASSLGAGGMTRSTDTQYF.

The chain links TRBV7-2 to TRBJ2-1, with 8 bases that match TRBD1. The CDR3 is 14 residues long. The V gene end was trimmed by 2 bases and the J gene end by 12 bases; junction bases not matched to a gene: 9. Per germline, CDR1 SGHTA and CDR2 FQGNSA. The CDR3 loop is CASSLSPEGTGQFF. CDR3 DNA sequence: TGTGCCAGCAGCTTATCCCCAGAGGGGACAGGGCAGTTCTTC.

The chain couples TRBV7-2 to TRBJ1-2; 7 bases line up with TRBD1. The trim removed 5 bases at V and 10 bases at J, leaving 7 bases unmatched. The CDR3 has 12 residues. The germline V gene has CDR1 SGHTA and CDR2 FQGNSA. The CDR3 sequence is CASSETGTVYTF. The CDR3 nucleotides read TGTGCCAGCAGCGAGACAGGGACAGTCTACACCTTC.

V and J are TRBV28 and TRBJ2-2; 7 bases are a match to TRBD2. Trimming removed 6 bases from V and 1 base from J; junction bases left unmatched: 11. The length of the CDR3 is 17 residues. The germline CDR1 and CDR2 sequences are MDHEN and SYDVKM. As DNA, the CDR3 is TGTGCCAGCAGCCTTAGGGCTAGGACTAGGAACACCGGGGAGCTGTTTTTT. Translation gives CASSLRARTRNTGELFF. Full variable domain (outside the CDR3, taken from reference TRBV28 and TRBJ2-2): DVKVTQSSRYLVKRTGEKVFLECVQDMDHENMFWYRQDPGLGLRLIYFSYDVKMKEKGDIPEGYSVSREKKERFSLILESASTNQTSMYLCASSLRARTRNTGELFFGEGSRLTVL.

The chain carries TRBV28 and TRBJ1-6, with D possibly matching TRBD1 (5 bases). The CDR3 runs 14 residues. Deletions cut 6 bases from V and 13 bases from J, with 19 bases between. Germline V lookup: CDR1 MDHEN, CDR2 SYDVKM. The CDR3 DNA sequence: TGTGCCAGCAGCCCCCCGGGGCCAGAGTGGCCCCTCCACTTT. This encodes CASSPPGPEWPLHF. Filled out from reference TRBV28 and TRBJ1-6, the complete variable domain reads DVKVTQSSRYLVKRTGEKVFLECVQDMDHENMFWYRQDPGLGLRLIYFSYDVKMKEKGDIPEGYSVSREKKERFSLILESASTNQTSMYLCASSPPGPEWPLHFGNGTRLTVT.

The chain uses TRBV4-1 and TRBJ2-4; D possibly corresponds to TRBD2 (7 bases). CDR3 length: 16 residues. Germline V lookup: CDR1 MGHRA, CDR2 YSYEKL. The ends were cut back, 3 bases at V and 6 bases at J, with 18 bases in the middle. CDR3 in DNA: TGCGCCAGCAGCCAGGATTATGGGGGGGCAGGAAACATTCAGTACTTC. It yields the protein CASSQDYGGAGNIQYF.

This clone was recorded once. V and J are TRBV11-2 and TRBJ2-6; TRBD2 might be the D (6 bases). Looked up from germline, CDR1 is SGHAT and CDR2 is FQNNGV. V was shortened by 4 bases and J by 0 bases, with 19 bases between the two germline ends. This CDR3 has 19 amino acids. The CDR3 nucleotides are TGTGCCAGCAGCTCGACTCGCCGGGACTGGGACTCTGGGGCCAACGTCCTGACTTTC. It yields the protein CASSSTRRDWDSGANVLTF.

The V and J genes are TRBV7-8 and TRBJ2-5, with 12 bases identical to TRBD2. J lost 5 bases, V lost 4 bases, and 5 bases had no gene match. The CDR3 length is 15 residues. Germline CDR1 is SGHVS and CDR2 is FQNEAQ. Here the CDR3 DNA reads TGTGCCAGCAGCTCTAGCGGGAGGGCCTCGGAGACCCAGTACTTC. Its protein is CASSSSGRASETQYF.

The chain carries TRBV7-2 and TRBJ2-5; D remains unclear. The CDR3 sequence is 13 residues long. The V gene's germline CDR1 is SGHTA and CDR2 FQGNSA. Trimming removed 3 bases from V and 3 bases from J, with 8 bases in between. The CDR3 is CASSFYREETQYF. DNA of the CDR3: TGTGCCAGCAGCTTTTACAGAGAAGAGACCCAGTACTTC.

The chain is built from TRBV29-1 and TRBJ1-1; 9 bases fit TRBD1. The V segment lost 4 bases and the J segment 2 bases; nucleotides outside the gene matches: 8. The CDR3 extends over 15 amino acids. Per the germline V gene, CDR1 is SQVTM and CDR2 is ANQGSEA. CDR3 in amino acids: CSVAPLTGGNTEAFF. CDR3 DNA: TGCAGCGTTGCCCCTCTGACAGGGGGTAACACTGAAGCTTTCTTT.

This chain links TRBV5-1 with TRBJ2-3; weak D call: TRBD2 (6 bases). Germline values: CDR1 SGHRS, CDR2 YFSETQ. The germline V and J ends were trimmed by 3 bases and 4 bases, with 21 bases remaining between them. The length of the CDR3 is 17 residues. CDR3 region: CASSSTGEPWGADTQYF. CDR3 DNA: TGCGCCAGCAGCTCGACGGGAGAGCCTTGGGGGGCAGATACGCAGTATTTT.

CDR3 nucleotide sequence: TGTGCCATCAGTGAGTCCATCGCGATGGGGGGAATGACAGATACGCAGTATTTT. As protein: CAISESIAMGGMTDTQYF. The rearrangement uses TRBV10-3 and TRBJ2-3, with D tentatively TRBD2 (6 bases). The germline gives CDR1 ENHRY, CDR2 SYGVKD. This CDR3 has 18 residues. V lost 0 bases to trimming and J lost 3 bases, with 19 bases between them.

The genes are TRBV27 and TRBJ2-6; D is ambiguous. The CDR3 length is 15 residues. In germline, CDR1 is MNHEY, CDR2 SMNVEV (reference sequence). V shed 9 bases and J shed 2 bases, with 14 bases lying between them. DNA for the CDR3: TGTGCCAGTTCCCCCCAGGCCACTGGGGCCAACGTCCTGACTTTC. Translating it yields CASSPQATGANVLTF.